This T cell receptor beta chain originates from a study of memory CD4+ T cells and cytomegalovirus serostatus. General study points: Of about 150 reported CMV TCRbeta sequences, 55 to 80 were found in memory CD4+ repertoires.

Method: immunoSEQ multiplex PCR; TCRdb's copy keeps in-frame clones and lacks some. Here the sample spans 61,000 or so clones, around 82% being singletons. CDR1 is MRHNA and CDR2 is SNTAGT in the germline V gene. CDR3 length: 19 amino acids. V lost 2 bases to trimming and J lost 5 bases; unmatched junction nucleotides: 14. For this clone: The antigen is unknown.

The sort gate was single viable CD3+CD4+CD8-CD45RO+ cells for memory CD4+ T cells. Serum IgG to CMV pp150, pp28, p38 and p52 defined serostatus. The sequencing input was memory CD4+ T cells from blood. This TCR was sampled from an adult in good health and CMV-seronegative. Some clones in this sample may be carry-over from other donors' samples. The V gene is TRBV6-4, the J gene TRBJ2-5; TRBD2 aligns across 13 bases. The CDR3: CASSDPVPFGLAGEETQYF. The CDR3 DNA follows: TGTGCCAGCAGTGACCCCGTTCCCTTCGGACTAGCGGGGGAGGAGACCCAGTACTTC.